This entry features one T cell receptor beta chain sequence. This entry is derived from a study of patients and donors after allogeneic stem cell transplantation. This CDR3 has 13 amino acids. V gave up 6 bases and J gave up 6 bases, with 12 bases separating them. Germline V lookup: CDR1 SNHLY, CDR2 FYNNEI. TCRdb recomputed calls from the RT-PCR reads with MiXCR, one row per CDR3 protein. This table holds 98,000 or so distinct CDR3 sequences, around 35% found once. This chain connects TRBV2 to TRBJ1-5, with D tentatively TRBD1 (6 bases). The TCR sequence derives from a human donor who was either an allogeneic HSCT recipient or a stem cell or donor lymphocyte infusion donor (not recorded which). It is not recorded whose cells these are; they may come from a transplant donor. The specimen was blood, either unsorted or a sorted T cell fraction (not recorded which). In DNA form, the CDR3 reads TGTGCCAGCAGAGAACAGGGCTTTCAGCCCCAGCATTTT. Its translation is CASREQGFQPQHF.